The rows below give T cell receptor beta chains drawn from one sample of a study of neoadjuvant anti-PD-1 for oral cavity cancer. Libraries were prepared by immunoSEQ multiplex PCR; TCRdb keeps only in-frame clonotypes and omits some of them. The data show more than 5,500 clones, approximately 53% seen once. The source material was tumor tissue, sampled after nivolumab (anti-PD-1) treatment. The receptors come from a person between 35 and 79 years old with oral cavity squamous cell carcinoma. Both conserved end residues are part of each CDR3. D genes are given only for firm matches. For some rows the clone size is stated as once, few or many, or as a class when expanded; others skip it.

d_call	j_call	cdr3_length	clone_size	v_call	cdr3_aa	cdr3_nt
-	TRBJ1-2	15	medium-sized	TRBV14	CASSQGIRANYGYTF	TGTGCCAGCAGCCAAGGCATCCGAGCTAACTATGGCTACACCTTC
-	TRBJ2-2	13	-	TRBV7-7	CASSPSVGGELFF	TGTGCCAGCAGCCCTTCGGTAGGCGGGGAGCTGTTTTTT
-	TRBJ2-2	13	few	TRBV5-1	CASSLDGTGELFF	TGCGCCAGCAGCTTGGACGGCACCGGGGAGCTGTTTTTT
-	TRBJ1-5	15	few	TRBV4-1	CASSQVLGARQPQHF	TGCGCCAGCAGCCAAGTTCTGGGGGCCAGGCAGCCCCAGCATTTT
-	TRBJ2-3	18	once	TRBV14	CASSQDWGSAHSTDTQYF	TGTGCCAGCAGCCAAGATTGGGGTAGCGCCCATTCCACAGATACGCAGTATTTT
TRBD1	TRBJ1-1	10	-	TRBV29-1	CSVVDRAAFF	TGCAGCGTTGTTGACAGGGCGGCTTTCTTT
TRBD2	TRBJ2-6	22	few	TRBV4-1	CASSQDGGAGLAGFGGANVLTF	TGCGCCAGCAGCCAAGATGGGGGAGCCGGACTAGCGGGTTTCGGTGGGGCCAACGTCCTGACTTTC
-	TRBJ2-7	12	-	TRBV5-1	CASSPVPGPEYF	TGCGCCAGCAGCCCGGTTCCGGGACCGGAGTACTTC
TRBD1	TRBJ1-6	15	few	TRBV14	CASSRTGGGNSPLHF	TGTGCCAGCAGCCGCACAGGGGGCGGGAATTCACCCCTCCACTTT
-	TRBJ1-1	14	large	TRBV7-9	CASSLAGDHTEAFF	TGTGCCAGCAGCTTAGCGGGGGACCACACTGAAGCTTTCTTT
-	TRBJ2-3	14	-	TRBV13	CASSFLTRGDTQYF	TGTGCCAGCAGCTTCTTAACTCGGGGAGATACGCAGTATTTT
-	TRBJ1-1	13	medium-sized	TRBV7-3	CASSLNKNTEAFF	TGTGCCAGCAGCCTCAACAAGAACACTGAAGCTTTCTTT
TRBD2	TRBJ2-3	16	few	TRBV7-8	CASSLWTSGGTDTQYF	TGTGCCAGCAGCTTGTGGACTAGCGGGGGGACAGATACGCAGTATTTT
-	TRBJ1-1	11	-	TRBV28	CASKVNTEAFF	TGTGCCAGCAAGGTGAACACTGAAGCTTTCTTT
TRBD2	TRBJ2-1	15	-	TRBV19	CASTPGGEGRNEQFF	TGTGCCAGTACCCCGGGGGGGGAGGGCCGTAATGAGCAGTTCTTC
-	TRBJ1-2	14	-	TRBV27	CASSLKLSNYGYTF	TGTGCCAGCAGTTTAAAACTCTCGAACTATGGCTACACCTTC
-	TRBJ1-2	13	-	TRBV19	CATKLGPNYGYTF	TGTGCCACCAAACTAGGCCCTAACTATGGCTACACCTTC
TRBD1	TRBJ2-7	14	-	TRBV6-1	CASRYRDRAHEQYF	TGTGCCAGCAGGTACCGGGACAGGGCCCACGAGCAGTACTTC
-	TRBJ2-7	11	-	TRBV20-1	CSAPTAAEQYF	TGCAGTGCGCCCACGGCAGCCGAGCAGTACTTC
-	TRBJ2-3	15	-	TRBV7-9	CASSFRDQSTDTQYF	TGTGCCAGCAGCTTCCGGGACCAGTCCACAGATACGCAGTATTTT
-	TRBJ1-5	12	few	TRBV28	CASSSLDQPQHF	TGTGCCAGCAGTTCGCTGGATCAGCCCCAGCATTTT
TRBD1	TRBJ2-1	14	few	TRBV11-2	CASSRQGYDNEQFF	TGTGCCAGCAGCCGACAGGGATATGACAATGAGCAGTTCTTC
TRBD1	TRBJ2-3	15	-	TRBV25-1	CASSEMTGGTDTQYF	TGTGCCAGCAGTGAGATGACAGGGGGCACAGATACGCAGTATTTT
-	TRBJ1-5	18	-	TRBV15	CATSRDRALWGSNQPQHF	TGTGCCACCAGCAGAGACCGGGCCCTTTGGGGTAGCAATCAGCCCCAGCATTTT
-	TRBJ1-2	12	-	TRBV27	CASSPDRVGYTF	TGTGCCAGCAGTCCTGACCGAGTTGGCTACACCTTC
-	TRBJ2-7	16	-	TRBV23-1	CASSRSPVRDPYEQYF	TGCGCCAGCAGTCGATCGCCGGTTAGGGACCCCTACGAGCAGTACTTC
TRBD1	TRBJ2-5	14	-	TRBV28	CASRPRTGVETQYF	TGTGCCAGCAGGCCCAGGACAGGGGTAGAGACCCAGTACTTC
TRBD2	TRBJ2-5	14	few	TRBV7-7	CASSLETGGKTQYF	TGTGCTAGCAGCTTAGAAACCGGGGGGAAGACCCAGTACTTC
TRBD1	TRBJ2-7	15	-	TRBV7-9	CASSYLTGGSYEQYF	TGTGCCAGCAGCTATCTGACAGGGGGCAGCTACGAGCAGTACTTC
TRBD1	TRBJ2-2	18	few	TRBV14	CASSQWARRGPNTGELFF	TGTGCCAGCAGCCAATGGGCCAGAAGGGGGCCTAACACCGGGGAGCTGTTTTTT
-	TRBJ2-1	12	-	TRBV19	CASSIGGDEQFF	TGTGCCAGTAGTATTGGGGGAGATGAGCAGTTCTTC
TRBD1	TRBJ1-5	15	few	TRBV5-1	CASSFTSGGGQPQHF	TGCGCCAGCAGCTTTACCTCAGGGGGCGGCCAGCCCCAGCATTTT
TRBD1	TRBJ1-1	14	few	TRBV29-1	CSAGSGRGGFEAFF	TGCAGCGCAGGATCAGGCAGGGGGGGCTTTGAAGCTTTCTTT
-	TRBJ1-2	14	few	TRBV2	CASSEPLRNYGYTF	TGTGCCAGCAGTGAGCCTTTGAGGAACTATGGCTACACCTTC
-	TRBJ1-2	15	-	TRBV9	CASSVVGTGNYGYTF	TGTGCCAGCAGCGTAGTAGGGACGGGTAACTATGGCTACACCTTC
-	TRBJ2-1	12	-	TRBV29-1	CSVASGGPIWVF	TGCAGCGTTGCGTCCGGAGGCCCGATCTGGGTCTTC
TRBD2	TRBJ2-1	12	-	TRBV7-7	CASSDPSGREFF	TGTGCTAGCAGCGATCCTAGCGGGAGGGAGTTCTTC
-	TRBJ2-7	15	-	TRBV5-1	CASSPPPMGLGEQYF	TGCGCCAGCAGCCCCCCCCCCATGGGCCTCGGCGAGCAGTACTTC